These T cell receptor beta chains were read from a single sample in a study of blood T cell repertoires in COVID-19. Data came from immunoSEQ multiplex PCR; TCRdb stores just in-frame clones and leaves some out. The table records about 110,000 clones, approximately 91% of them present only once. Material for sequencing was peripheral blood. Receptor source: a woman in her sixties or seventies who had recovered from COVID-19. CDR3s include the opening cysteine and the closing phenylalanine or tryptophan. The order of the fields is clone size, V gene, D gene, J gene, CDR3 protein, CDR3 DNA. D genes are given only for firm matches. Some rows have no size entry. The others give once, few or many, or a class for an expanded clone.

size: once
V: TRBV4-2
D: TRBD2
J: TRBJ2-5
CDR3: CASSQDSSALRGWREAQYF
DNA: TGTGCCAGCAGCCAAGATTCCTCGGCGCTCAGAGGTTGGCGGGAGGCCCAGTACTTC

size: once
V: TRBV7-2
D: TRBD1
J: TRBJ1-5
CDR3: CASSLGRGSYQPQHF
DNA: TGTGCCAGCAGCTTAGGCAGGGGGTCATATCAGCCCCAGCATTTT

size: .
V: TRBV30
D: .
J: TRBJ1-1
CDR3: CAWKVGWSTEAFF
DNA: TGTGCCTGGAAGGTTGGCTGGAGCACTGAAGCTTTCTTT

size: few
V: TRBV10-3
D: TRBD1
J: TRBJ2-3
CDR3: CAIKGTGLSTDTQYF
DNA: TGTGCCATCAAGGGGACAGGGTTGAGCACAGATACGCAGTATTTT

size: .
V: TRBV15
D: .
J: TRBJ1-3
CDR3: CATSREQSSGNTIYF
DNA: TGTGCCACCAGCAGGGAACAGAGCTCTGGAAACACCATATATTTT

size: .
V: TRBV24-1
D: .
J: TRBJ1-5
CDR3: CAGIAGKDVGQPQHF
DNA: TGTGCCGGTATCGCAGGGAAAGATGTAGGTCAGCCCCAGCATTTT

size: .
V: TRBV24-1
D: TRBD1
J: TRBJ1-3
CDR3: CATSELQGSAGNTIYF
DNA: TGTGCCACCAGTGAGCTACAGGGGAGCGCTGGAAACACCATATATTTT

size: .
V: TRBV6-5
D: .
J: TRBJ2-1
CDR3: CASRSRGRSYNEQFF
DNA: TGTGCCAGCAGGTCCCGTGGGAGATCCTACAATGAGCAGTTCTTC

size: .
V: TRBV3-1/TRBV3-2
D: TRBD1
J: TRBJ1-1
CDR3: CASSFSGTGGNTEAFF
DNA: TGTGCCAGCAGCTTTTCCGGGACAGGGGGAAACACTGAAGCTTTCTTT

size: .
V: TRBV29-1
D: .
J: TRBJ1-3
CDR3: CSVGHSGNTIYF
DNA: TGCAGCGTTGGGCACTCTGGAAACACCATATATTTT

size: .
V: TRBV19
D: TRBD2
J: TRBJ2-2
CDR3: CASGSGRENTGELFF
DNA: TGTGCCAGTGGGAGCGGGAGGGAGAACACCGGGGAGCTGTTTTTT

size: .
V: TRBV7-3
D: TRBD2
J: TRBJ2-1
CDR3: CASSSKSGRNWDEQFF
DNA: TGTGCCAGCAGCTCAAAAAGCGGGAGAAACTGGGATGAGCAGTTCTTC

size: .
V: TRBV7-2
D: TRBD1
J: TRBJ1-2
CDR3: CASSLAQGEGYTF
DNA: TGTGCCAGCAGCTTAGCCCAGGGGGAGGGCTACACCTTC

size: once
V: TRBV20-1
D: TRBD1
J: TRBJ1-2
CDR3: CSAGDSYGYTF
DNA: TGCAGTGCTGGGGACAGTTATGGCTACACCTTC

size: .
V: TRBV7-3
D: .
J: TRBJ2-1
CDR3: CASSLNYLRDEQFF
DNA: TGTGCCAGCAGCTTAAATTATTTGAGGGATGAGCAGTTCTTC

size: .
V: TRBV7-9
D: .
J: TRBJ1-1
CDR3: CASSLDMGTEAFF
DNA: TGTGCCAGCAGCTTGGACATGGGCACTGAAGCTTTCTTT

size: .
V: TRBV4-1
D: .
J: TRBJ1-5
CDR3: CASSPWASGSNQPQHF
DNA: TGCGCCAGCAGCCCCTGGGCGTCAGGGAGCAATCAGCCCCAGCATTTT

size: .
V: TRBV5-5
D: .
J: TRBJ1-5
CDR3: CASSLSVGNQPQHF
DNA: TGTGCCAGCAGCTTGTCGGTTGGCAATCAGCCCCAGCATTTT

size: .
V: TRBV7-9
D: .
J: TRBJ2-7
CDR3: CASSLYTAYEQYF
DNA: TGTGCCAGCAGCTTATATACAGCCTACGAGCAGTACTTC

size: once
V: TRBV5-1
D: .
J: TRBJ2-6
CDR3: CASSLGANSGANVLTF
DNA: TGCGCCAGCAGCTTAGGAGCCAACTCTGGGGCCAACGTCCTGACTTTC

size: once
V: TRBV7-3
D: .
J: TRBJ2-3
CDR3: CASSPGPDIFAQYF
DNA: TGTGCCAGCAGCCCCGGTCCTGATATTTTTGCGCAGTATTTT

size: once
V: TRBV10-3
D: TRBD2
J: TRBJ2-7
CDR3: CAIRREGDEQYF
DNA: TGTGCCATCAGGCGGGAGGGGGACGAGCAGTACTTC

size: once
V: TRBV7-2
D: .
J: TRBJ2-1
CDR3: CASRKSRESLNEQFF
DNA: TGTGCCAGCAGAAAATCGAGGGAGTCCCTCAATGAGCAGTTCTTC

size: .
V: TRBV4-2
D: TRBD2
J: TRBJ2-5
CDR3: CASSQVSREGRETQYF
DNA: TGTGCCAGCAGCCAAGTTTCGCGGGAGGGCCGTGAGACCCAGTACTTC

size: once
V: TRBV14
D: TRBD2
J: TRBJ2-1
CDR3: CASSQEAELAGRITTYNEQFF
DNA: TGTGCCAGCAGCCAAGAGGCAGAACTAGCGGGAAGGATCACGACTTACAATGAGCAGTTCTTC

size: .
V: TRBV28
D: .
J: TRBJ1-2
CDR3: CASSPKQGPYGYTF
DNA: TGTGCCAGCAGTCCCAAGCAGGGTCCTTATGGCTACACCTTC